These 12 T cell receptor beta chains originate from one sample sequenced in a study of shared T cell receptors in the human thymus. Generated by immunoSEQ multiplex PCR, the TCRdb table keeps only in-frame clones and is missing some. The sample includes hundreds of thousands of clones, roughly 94% of them seen just once. Sample: thymocytes. These receptors all come from a human donor.

The chain couples TRBV7-9 to TRBJ2-2; D is perhaps TRBD1 (5 bases). Trimming cost V 1 base and J 6 bases, with 9 bases left between them. Germline CDR1 and CDR2: SEHNR and FQNEAQ (reference sequence). This CDR3 has 14 residues. CDR3 sequence reads: CASSLGTSSGELFF. The DNA for the CDR3 is TGTGCCAGCAGCTTAGGGACATCCTCCGGGGAGCTGTTTTTT.

The chain combines TRBV7-3 with TRBJ2-1; D gene ambiguous. CDR3 length equals 13 residues. Trimming left V 1 base short and J 9 bases short, with 10 bases between. The V gene's germline CDR1 is SGHTA and CDR2 FQGTGA. The CDR3 region is CASSLRREGEQFF. The CDR3 DNA reads TGTGCCAGCAGCTTAAGAAGGGAAGGTGAGCAGTTCTTC.

The V and J genes are TRBV6-5 and TRBJ1-1; D is perhaps TRBD1 (5 bases). There are 13 residues in the CDR3. Per germline, CDR1 MNHEY and CDR2 SVGAGI. Trimming removed 8 bases from V and 4 bases from J, with 14 bases in between. For the CDR3, the DNA is TGTGCCAGCCTACAGGTATGGGGCACTGAAGCTTTCTTT. Protein sequence: CASLQVWGTEAFF.

V is TRBV4-2 and J is TRBJ2-7, with 11 bases fitting TRBD2. Germline V CDR1 and CDR2: LGHNA, YNFKEQ. CDR3 length: 17 residues. V trimming: 0 bases; J trimming: 5 bases; junction bases outside the gene matches: 9. The CDR3 region is CASSQDRLTSGAHEQYF. As DNA, the CDR3 is TGTGCCAGCAGCCAAGATCGGCTGACTAGCGGGGCCCACGAGCAGTACTTC.

This clone was counted a few times. The chain uses TRBV5-6 and TRBJ1-1, with 8 bases identical to TRBD1. The J segment lost 4 bases and the V segment lost 4 bases, leaving 6 bases of the junction unmatched. The CDR3 length is 14 residues. The germline V gene encodes CDR1 SGHDT and CDR2 YYEEEE. The CDR3 DNA reads as TGTGCCAGCAGCGACAGGGGAAGCAGCACTGAAGCTTTCTTT. Translating it yields CASSDRGSSTEAFF.

The chain carries TRBV27 and TRBJ2-7, with D perhaps TRBD2 (7 bases). CDR1 and CDR2 (germline): MNHEY, SMNVEV (reference sequence). The CDR3 has 15 amino acids. V shed 3 bases and J shed 0 bases, with 12 bases lying between them. The CDR3 DNA is TGTGCCAGCAGTTTGCAGGCGGGGGCCTCCTACGAGCAGTACTTC. This gives the protein CASSLQAGASYEQYF.

The genes are TRBV7-9 and TRBJ2-1; 7 bases are shared with TRBD1. V was clipped by 1 base and J by 3 bases; unmatched bases: 3. The CDR3 sequence is 15 residues long. Per the germline V gene, CDR1 is SEHNR and CDR2 is FQNEAQ (reference sequence). The CDR3 DNA follows: TGTGCCAGCAGCTTAGGACAGGGTGTCTACAATGAGCAGTTCTTC. Amino acid sequence: CASSLGQGVYNEQFF.

The chain couples TRBV28 to TRBJ2-7; D is possibly TRBD1 (5 bases). The CDR3 has 15 residues. Looked up from germline, CDR1 is MDHEN and CDR2 is SYDVKM. Trimming cost V 6 bases and J 6 bases, with 21 bases left between them. CDR3 in amino acids: CASSRRENTYCEQYF. CDR3 sequence (DNA): TGTGCCAGCAGCCGCAGGGAAAATACTTATTGCGAGCAGTACTTC.

The chain employs TRBV28 and TRBJ2-1, with 8 bases identical to TRBD1. J was trimmed by 7 bases and V by 2 bases; bases with no gene match: 10. The CDR3 totals 16 residues. Germline V gives CDR1 MDHEN, CDR2 SYDVKM. In DNA, the CDR3 is TGTGCCAGCAGTTTAAAGCCTGACAGGGGTAAAAATGAGCAGTTCTTC. It specifies CASSLKPDRGKNEQFF.

The V gene is TRBV18, the J gene TRBJ2-6; weak D call: TRBD1 (6 bases). CDR3 length: 18 residues. V was trimmed by 3 bases and J by 2 bases, leaving 17 bases between them. The germline CDR1 and CDR2 sequences are KGHSH and LQKENI. CDR3 nucleotide sequence: TGTGCCAGCTCACCTAAAGTGCTGGGGGCGCCTGGGGCCAACGTCCTGACTTTC. It encodes CASSPKVLGAPGANVLTF. The entire variable domain, with the rest obtained from reference TRBV18 and TRBJ2-6, is as follows: NAGVMQNPRHLVRRRGQEARLRCSPMKGHSHVYWYRQLPEEGLKFMVYLQKENIIDESGMPKERFSAEFPKEGPSILRIQQVVRGDSAAYFCASSPKVLGAPGANVLTFGAGSRLTVL.

V usage is TRBV29-1 and J usage is TRBJ2-3; D call uncertain. Germline CDR1 SQVTM, CDR2 ANQGSEA. V lost 3 bases, J lost 4 bases, and 20 bases lay in between. The CDR3 spans 16 residues. CDR3 amino acids: CSVEGAGEFWADTQYF. CDR3 bases: TGCAGCGTTGAGGGTGCCGGTGAGTTTTGGGCAGATACGCAGTATTTT.

The chain uses TRBV7-6 and TRBJ2-3, with 13 bases identical to TRBD2. Looked up from germline, CDR1 is SGHVS and CDR2 is FNYEAQ. CDR3 size: 18 residues. V shed 6 bases, J shed 2 bases, and the junction held 11 bases outside the gene matches. DNA for the CDR3: TGTGCCAGCAGTCTTGGACTAGCGGGAGAGCCCTACACAGATACGCAGTATTTT. This codes for CASSLGLAGEPYTDTQYF. The complete variable domain, with remaining parts taken from reference TRBV7-6 and TRBJ2-3, reads GAGVSQSPRYKVTKRGQDVALRCDPISGHVSLYWYRQALGQGPEFLTYFNYEAQQDKSGLPNDRFSAERPEGSISTLTIQRTEQRDSAMYRCASSLGLAGEPYTDTQYFGPGTRLTVL.